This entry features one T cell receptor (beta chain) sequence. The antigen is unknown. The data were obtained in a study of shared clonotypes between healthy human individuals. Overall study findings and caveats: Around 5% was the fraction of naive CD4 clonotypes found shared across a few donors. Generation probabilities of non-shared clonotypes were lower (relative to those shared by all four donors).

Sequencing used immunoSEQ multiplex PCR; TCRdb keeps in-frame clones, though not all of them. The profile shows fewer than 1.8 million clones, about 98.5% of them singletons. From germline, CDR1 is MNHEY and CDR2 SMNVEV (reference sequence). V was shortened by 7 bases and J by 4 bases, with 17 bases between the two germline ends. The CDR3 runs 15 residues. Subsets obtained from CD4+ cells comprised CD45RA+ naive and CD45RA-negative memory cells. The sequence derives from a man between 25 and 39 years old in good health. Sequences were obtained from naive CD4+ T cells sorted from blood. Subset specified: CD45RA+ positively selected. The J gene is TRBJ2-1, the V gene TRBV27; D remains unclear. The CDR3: CASNSEPWVYNEQFF. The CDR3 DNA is TGTGCCAGCAATTCAGAGCCGTGGGTATACAATGAGCAGTTCTTC.